Listed below are T cell receptor beta chains from one sample, sequenced in a study of beta chain features in type 1 diabetes. The data were produced by immunoSEQ multiplex PCR, yet TCRdb's version contains in-frame clones alone and is incomplete. This sample yields around 500,000 clones, of which approximately 31% are seen a single time; around 0.065% belongs to the top ten. Input material: naive CD4+ T cells from blood. Receptors were obtained from a man aged 18 to 30 in good health. CDR3s include the opening cysteine and the closing phenylalanine or tryptophan. The D gene is left open where the match is weak. Only part of the rows carry a size: once, few, many, or a class if the clone is expanded.

j_call: TRBJ2-3; d_call: -; clone_size: -; v_call: TRBV5-4; cdr3_aa: CASSLAAAYTEDTQYF; cdr3_nt: TGTGCCAGCAGCTTGGCAGCGGCCTACACCGAGGATACGCAGTATTTT
j_call: TRBJ2-3; d_call: -; clone_size: -; v_call: TRBV9; cdr3_aa: CASDHLGSTDTQYF; cdr3_nt: TGTGCCAGCGACCACCTGGGTTCCACAGATACGCAGTATTTT
j_call: TRBJ2-7; d_call: TRBD2; clone_size: few; v_call: TRBV5-4; cdr3_aa: CASSLEATSTYEQYF; cdr3_nt: TGTGCCAGCAGCTTGGAAGCGACTAGCACATACGAGCAGTACTTC
j_call: TRBJ2-1; d_call: TRBD2; clone_size: -; v_call: TRBV7-9; cdr3_aa: CASSFSGTSGYNEQFF; cdr3_nt: TGTGCCAGCAGCTTCTCCGGGACTAGCGGCTACAATGAGCAGTTCTTC
j_call: TRBJ2-1; d_call: TRBD1; clone_size: few; v_call: TRBV30; cdr3_aa: CAWEKGQVYNEQFF; cdr3_nt: TGTGCCTGGGAAAAGGGACAGGTCTACAATGAGCAGTTCTTC
j_call: TRBJ2-7; d_call: TRBD2; clone_size: -; v_call: TRBV4-1; cdr3_aa: CASSLGGLAGSYEQYF; cdr3_nt: TGCGCCAGCAGCCTCGGTGGACTAGCGGGCTCCTACGAGCAGTACTTC
j_call: TRBJ2-7; d_call: TRBD2; clone_size: -; v_call: TRBV2; cdr3_aa: CASSQERLADFPHYEQYF; cdr3_nt: TGTGCCAGCAGTCAAGAGCGACTAGCGGACTTTCCGCACTACGAGCAGTACTTC
j_call: TRBJ2-7; d_call: TRBD1; clone_size: few; v_call: TRBV30; cdr3_aa: CAWSRAGQGANEQYF; cdr3_nt: TGTGCCTGGAGTCGAGCGGGACAGGGGGCAAACGAGCAGTACTTC
j_call: TRBJ1-1; d_call: TRBD1; clone_size: few; v_call: TRBV30; cdr3_aa: CAWSNTDRVQAFF; cdr3_nt: TGTGCCTGGAGTAACACAGACAGGGTCCAAGCTTTCTTT
j_call: TRBJ1-6; d_call: TRBD1; clone_size: few; v_call: TRBV30; cdr3_aa: CAWLSGTGLGSPLHF; cdr3_nt: TGTGCCTGGCTTTCCGGGACAGGGTTGGGTTCACCCCTCCACTTT
j_call: TRBJ1-2; d_call: -; clone_size: -; v_call: TRBV4-1; cdr3_aa: CASSATPGNYGYTF; cdr3_nt: TGCGCCAGCAGCGCCACACCAGGGAACTATGGCTACACCTTC
j_call: TRBJ2-4; d_call: TRBD2; clone_size: few; v_call: TRBV30; cdr3_aa: CAWSAGGRESTAKNIQYF; cdr3_nt: TGTGCCTGGAGTGCGGGGGGGCGCGAATCTACTGCCAAAAACATTCAGTACTTC
j_call: TRBJ1-2; d_call: -; clone_size: few; v_call: TRBV9; cdr3_aa: CASSPPGYTF; cdr3_nt: TGTGCCAGCAGCCCACCTGGCTACACCTTC
j_call: TRBJ1-2; d_call: -; clone_size: -; v_call: TRBV7-2; cdr3_aa: CASSHSSYGYTF; cdr3_nt: TGTGCCAGCAGCCATTCAAGCTATGGCTACACCTTC
j_call: TRBJ2-7; d_call: TRBD1; clone_size: few; v_call: TRBV7-8; cdr3_aa: CASSLGQGLEQYF; cdr3_nt: TGTGCCAGCAGCTTGGGACAGGGACTCGAGCAGTACTTC
j_call: TRBJ1-5; d_call: -; clone_size: few; v_call: TRBV29-1; cdr3_aa: CSAKGAGTNQPQHF; cdr3_nt: TGCAGCGCCAAGGGCGCAGGAACAAATCAGCCCCAGCATTTT
j_call: TRBJ2-1; d_call: -; clone_size: few; v_call: TRBV14; cdr3_aa: CASSPGAEYNEQFF; cdr3_nt: TGTGCCAGCAGCCCGGGTGCGGAGTACAATGAGCAGTTCTTC
j_call: TRBJ2-5; d_call: -; clone_size: -; v_call: TRBV7-2; cdr3_aa: CASSLALRGTETQYF; cdr3_nt: TGTGCCAGCAGCTTAGCGCTGAGGGGAACAGAGACCCAGTACTTC
j_call: TRBJ2-5; d_call: -; clone_size: -; v_call: TRBV29-1; cdr3_aa: CSVLRAGEQYF; cdr3_nt: TGCAGCGTTCTCAGGGCCGGGGAGCAGTACTTC
j_call: TRBJ2-1; d_call: -; clone_size: -; v_call: TRBV9; cdr3_aa: CASSVDRFHEQFF; cdr3_nt: TGTGCCAGCAGCGTAGATCGGTTCCATGAGCAGTTCTTC
j_call: TRBJ1-5; d_call: -; clone_size: few; v_call: TRBV27; cdr3_aa: CASRQMGSNQPQHF; cdr3_nt: TGTGCCAGCCGACAGATGGGTAGCAATCAGCCCCAGCATTTT
j_call: TRBJ2-1; d_call: -; clone_size: few; v_call: TRBV30; cdr3_aa: CAWSPLLSWEQFF; cdr3_nt: TGTGCCTGGAGTCCTCTTCTGTCTTGGGAGCAGTTCTTC
j_call: TRBJ2-2; d_call: -; clone_size: few; v_call: TRBV5-4; cdr3_aa: CASSLTVRPETGELFF; cdr3_nt: TGTGCCAGCAGCTTGACCGTTCGGCCAGAGACCGGGGAGCTGTTTTTT
j_call: TRBJ2-1; d_call: TRBD1; clone_size: -; v_call: TRBV29-1; cdr3_aa: CSGTGTGKDDEQFF; cdr3_nt: TGCAGCGGGACCGGGACAGGAAAAGACGATGAGCAGTTCTTC
j_call: TRBJ1-1; d_call: -; clone_size: -; v_call: TRBV20-1; cdr3_aa: CSALVETEAFF; cdr3_nt: TGCAGTGCTTTAGTGGAGACTGAAGCTTTCTTT
j_call: TRBJ2-5; d_call: -; clone_size: -; v_call: TRBV6-5; cdr3_aa: CASRMAETQYF; cdr3_nt: TGTGCCAGCAGGATGGCGGAGACCCAGTACTTC
j_call: TRBJ2-3; d_call: -; clone_size: -; v_call: TRBV28; cdr3_aa: CASSFRDREADTQYF; cdr3_nt: TGTGCCAGCAGTTTTCGCGACAGGGAGGCAGATACGCAGTATTTT
j_call: TRBJ1-5; d_call: -; clone_size: few; v_call: TRBV30; cdr3_aa: CAWSALQGGSNQPQHF; cdr3_nt: TGTGCCTGGAGTGCCCTGCAGGGCGGTAGCAATCAGCCCCAGCATTTT
j_call: TRBJ2-7; d_call: TRBD1; clone_size: few; v_call: TRBV7-2; cdr3_aa: CASSFSGGSYEQYF; cdr3_nt: TGTGCCAGCAGCTTCTCAGGGGGCTCTTACGAGCAGTACTTC
j_call: TRBJ1-1; d_call: -; clone_size: few; v_call: TRBV15; cdr3_aa: CATSQPGTGTEAFF; cdr3_nt: TGTGCCACCAGCCAGCCCGGGACTGGGACTGAAGCTTTCTTT
j_call: TRBJ1-5; d_call: TRBD1; clone_size: -; v_call: TRBV30; cdr3_aa: CAWSQGVGPQHF; cdr3_nt: TGTGCCTGGAGTCAGGGGGTAGGGCCCCAGCATTTT
j_call: TRBJ2-1; d_call: TRBD2; clone_size: -; v_call: TRBV11-2; cdr3_aa: CASSSIRDYSYNEQFF; cdr3_nt: TGTGCCAGCAGCTCTATCCGGGACTACTCCTACAATGAGCAGTTCTTC
j_call: TRBJ2-1; d_call: TRBD1; clone_size: once; v_call: TRBV15; cdr3_aa: CATSRLRTGVLGFYNEQFF; cdr3_nt: TGTGCCACCAGCCGATTAAGGACAGGGGTACTAGGGTTTTACAATGAGCAGTTCTTC
j_call: TRBJ2-7; d_call: -; clone_size: -; v_call: TRBV28; cdr3_aa: CASSSGPRRGYF; cdr3_nt: TGTGCCAGCAGTTCAGGACCGAGGCGCGGGTACTTC
j_call: TRBJ2-3; d_call: TRBD2; clone_size: -; v_call: TRBV7-3; cdr3_aa: CASSILAGYTDTQYF; cdr3_nt: TGTGCCAGCAGCATACTAGCGGGATACACAGATACGCAGTATTTT
j_call: TRBJ2-1; d_call: -; clone_size: -; v_call: TRBV18; cdr3_aa: CASSPNFLWDEQFF; cdr3_nt: TGTGCCAGCTCACCAAATTTTCTATGGGATGAGCAGTTCTTC
j_call: TRBJ2-1; d_call: TRBD2; clone_size: -; v_call: TRBV15; cdr3_aa: CATSRGTSGRNEQFF; cdr3_nt: TGTGCCACCAGCAGAGGGACTAGCGGGAGAAATGAGCAGTTCTTC
j_call: TRBJ2-7; d_call: -; clone_size: -; v_call: TRBV28; cdr3_aa: CASSLRGYEQYF; cdr3_nt: TGTGCCAGCAGTTTACGGGGCTACGAGCAGTACTTC
j_call: TRBJ2-3; d_call: -; clone_size: -; v_call: TRBV6-5; cdr3_aa: CASSYSQADTDTQYF; cdr3_nt: TGTGCCAGCAGTTACAGTCAGGCGGACACAGATACGCAGTATTTT
j_call: TRBJ2-7; d_call: -; clone_size: few; v_call: TRBV18; cdr3_aa: CASSPGLSYEQYF; cdr3_nt: TGTGCCAGCTCACCGGGACTGAGCTACGAGCAGTACTTC
j_call: TRBJ2-7; d_call: -; clone_size: -; v_call: TRBV7-6; cdr3_aa: CASSLALDPGTGDYEQYF; cdr3_nt: TGTGCCAGCAGCTTAGCATTGGACCCCGGGACGGGAGACTACGAGCAGTACTTC
j_call: TRBJ2-5; d_call: TRBD2; clone_size: few; v_call: TRBV2; cdr3_aa: CASTYGGAQYF; cdr3_nt: TGTGCCAGCACTTACGGGGGGGCGCAGTACTTC
j_call: TRBJ2-3; d_call: TRBD2; clone_size: -; v_call: TRBV9; cdr3_aa: CASSALAGVTDTQYF; cdr3_nt: TGTGCCAGCAGCGCCCTAGCGGGGGTCACAGATACGCAGTATTTT
j_call: TRBJ2-3; d_call: TRBD2; clone_size: -; v_call: TRBV9; cdr3_aa: CASSVASTSGIADTQYF; cdr3_nt: TGTGCCAGCAGCGTAGCCTCTACTAGCGGGATTGCAGATACGCAGTATTTT
j_call: TRBJ1-2; d_call: -; clone_size: -; v_call: TRBV9; cdr3_aa: CASSARAAHYGYTF; cdr3_nt: TGTGCCAGCAGCGCGAGGGCAGCCCACTATGGCTACACCTTC
j_call: TRBJ2-1; d_call: -; clone_size: few; v_call: TRBV7-9; cdr3_aa: CASSILARSYNEQFF; cdr3_nt: TGTGCCAGCAGCATCCTAGCGAGATCTTACAATGAGCAGTTCTTC
j_call: TRBJ1-1; d_call: -; clone_size: few; v_call: TRBV7-9; cdr3_aa: CASSQGPSTEAFF; cdr3_nt: TGTGCCAGCAGCCAGGGACCGAGCACTGAAGCTTTCTTT
j_call: TRBJ2-5; d_call: -; clone_size: few; v_call: TRBV5-1; cdr3_aa: CASSFPAQETQYF; cdr3_nt: TGCGCCAGCAGCTTCCCAGCCCAAGAGACCCAGTACTTC
j_call: TRBJ2-7; d_call: TRBD2; clone_size: few; v_call: TRBV9; cdr3_aa: CASSGPPSSGPYEQYF; cdr3_nt: TGTGCCAGCAGCGGCCCACCCTCTAGCGGCCCCTACGAGCAGTACTTC
j_call: TRBJ2-7; d_call: -; clone_size: few; v_call: TRBV5-4; cdr3_aa: CASSLDQRSYYEQYF; cdr3_nt: TGTGCCAGCAGCTTGGACCAGCGGAGCTACTACGAGCAGTACTTC